The clone carrying this T cell receptor (beta chain) was detected a few times. Its antigen is currently unknown. Reverse transcribed after extraction, RNA yielded cDNA as the sequencing template. TCRdb keeps only in-frame clones here, not all; method: immunoSEQ multiplex PCR. The table includes about 190,000 clones, about three fifths detected once. Between the trimmed V and J ends, which lost 0 bases and 3 bases, there was a span of 11 bases. There are 15 residues in the CDR3. Germline values: CDR1 SGHDT, CDR2 YYEEEE. The entry originates in a study of CD8+ T cells in alopecia areata. Study-level information: Treatment of the treated patients consisted of oral tofacitinib, 5 to 10 mg twice daily. Tofacitinib administration persisted for 6 to 18 months, succeeded by 6 months off drug. Study outcomes and limitations: Lesional tissue from the scalp (especially in alopecia totalis/universalis) showed higher clonality than normal scalp.

The treatment was: oral pan-JAK inhibitor, 5-10 mg twice daily. Collection of lesional scalp punch biopsies and peripheral blood was performed in alopecia areata patients. This specimen consisted of CD8+ T cells sorted from blood, obtained at week 24, from a patient treated with tofacitinib. V gene TRBV5-6 combines with J gene TRBJ2-3; D possibly uses TRBD1 or TRBD2 (5 bases each). The TCR comes from a human donor with alopecia areata. CDR3 sequence: CASSLAFEGTDTQYF. CDR3 nucleotide sequence: TGTGCCAGCAGCTTGGCGTTCGAGGGGACAGATACGCAGTATTTT.